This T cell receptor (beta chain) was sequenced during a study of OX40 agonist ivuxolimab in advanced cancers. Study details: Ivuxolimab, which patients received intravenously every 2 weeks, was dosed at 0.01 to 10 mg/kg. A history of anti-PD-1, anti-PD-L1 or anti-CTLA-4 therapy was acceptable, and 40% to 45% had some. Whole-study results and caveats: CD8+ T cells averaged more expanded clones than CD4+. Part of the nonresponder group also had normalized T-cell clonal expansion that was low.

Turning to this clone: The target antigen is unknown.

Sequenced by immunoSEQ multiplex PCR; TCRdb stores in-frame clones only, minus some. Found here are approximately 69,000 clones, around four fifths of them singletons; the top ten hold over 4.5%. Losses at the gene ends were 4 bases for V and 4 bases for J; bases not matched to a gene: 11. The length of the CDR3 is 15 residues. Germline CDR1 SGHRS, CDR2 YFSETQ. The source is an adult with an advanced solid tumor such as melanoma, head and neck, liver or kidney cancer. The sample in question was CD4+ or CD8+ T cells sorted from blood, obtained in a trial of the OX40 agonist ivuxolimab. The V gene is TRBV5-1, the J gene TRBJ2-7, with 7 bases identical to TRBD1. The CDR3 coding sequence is TGCGCCAGCAGCCCGGCCGGGACAGTGAGGTACGAGCAGTACTTC. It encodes CASSPAGTVRYEQYF.